The 27 T cell receptor beta chains in this list originate from one sample, sequenced in a study of T cell responses to AZD1222 COVID-19 vaccine. Repertoires were generated with immunoSEQ multiplex PCR, while TCRdb's copy carries only in-frame clones and drops some. The repertoire has around 100,000 clones, about 89% of them found once; the top ten carry 4.2%. Sequencing was performed on peripheral blood, taken on day 0 of MenACWY control vaccination. These receptor sequences come from an adult in good health.

V is TRBV19 and J is TRBJ2-6, with D possibly matching TRBD1 (5 bases). V was clipped by 7 bases and J by 0 bases, with 10 bases between them. The CDR3 is 15 amino acids. Germline-derived CDR1 and CDR2 are LNHDA and SQIVND (reference sequence). The CDR3 reads CASTTGYSGANVLTF. CDR3 coding DNA: TGTGCCAGTACAACAGGTTACTCTGGGGCCAACGTCCTGACTTTC.

V usage is TRBV7-2 and J usage is TRBJ1-5; D is possibly TRBD1 (5 bases). Per the germline V gene, CDR1 is SGHTA and CDR2 is FQGNSA. Trimming took off 5 bases at V and 3 bases at J, with 14 bases between the two ends. The length of the CDR3 is 15 residues. The CDR3 DNA follows: TGTGCCAGCAGCGCCCCGGGGGGGTCCAATCAGCCCCAGCATTTT. Amino acids: CASSAPGGSNQPQHF.

The rearrangement uses TRBV7-8 and TRBJ2-2; 7 nucleotides align to TRBD1. V lost 5 bases and J lost 2; bases outside the gene matches: 5. From germline, CDR1 is SGHVS and CDR2 FQNEAQ. This CDR3 is built from 15 residues. CDR3: CASSQRDSNTGELFF. The CDR3 DNA follows: TGTGCCAGCAGCCAAAGGGACAGTAACACCGGGGAGCTGTTTTTT.

This clone was seen a handful of times. The chain combines TRBV5-5 with TRBJ2-3; maybe TRBD1 (6 bases). The V gene lost 7 bases and the J gene lost 6 bases, with 18 bases spanning the gap. There are 14 residues in the CDR3. CDR1 is SGHKS, CDR2 YYEKEE, per germline (reference sequence). DNA for the CDR3: TGTGCCAGCCGGCAGGGGCCTTCTGTGGATACGCAGTATTTT. This sequence encodes CASRQGPSVDTQYF.

This sequence joins TRBV6-6 and TRBJ1-5, with a possible D match to TRBD1 (6 bases). V gave up 2 bases and J gave up 1 base, with 12 bases separating them. The germline V gene has CDR1 MNHNY and CDR2 SVGAGI (reference sequence). There are 16 residues in the CDR3. CDR3 amino acids: CASSYLTRGSNQPQHF. In DNA form, the CDR3 reads TGTGCCAGCAGTTACCTAACAAGGGGGAGCAATCAGCCCCAGCATTTT.

The chain recombines TRBV7-2 with TRBJ1-1; tentative D call: TRBD1 (6 bases). CDR1 is SGHTA and CDR2 is FQGNSA in the germline V gene. The V and J ends lost 4 bases and 6 bases respectively, with 18 bases between them. This CDR3 spans 15 amino acids. This CDR3 reads CASSYMEGGRAEAFF. The CDR3, as DNA: TGTGCCAGCAGCTATATGGAAGGGGGGAGGGCTGAAGCTTTCTTT.

The CDR3 region is CAWSGTGSGYTF. The DNA of the CDR3 is TGTGCCTGGAGTGGGACAGGGTCTGGCTACACCTTC. The rearrangement links TRBV30 to TRBJ1-2; TRBD1 matches 8 bases. Looked up from germline, CDR1 is GTSNPN and CDR2 is SVGIG (reference sequence). The CDR3 is made up of 12 amino acids. The junction had 2 bases not matched to a gene; V was cut back by 1 base and J by 7 bases.

The V call is TRBV4-3, the J call TRBJ1-2; TRBD1 agrees at 7 bases. CDR1 and CDR2 (germline): LGHNA, YSLEER. Germline trimming cut 1 base from V and 4 bases from J; bases unmatched to any gene: 6. The CDR3 sequence is 15 residues long. The CDR3 reads CASSQAGQAFYGYTF. CDR3 sequence (DNA): TGCGCCAGCAGCCAAGCCGGACAGGCCTTCTATGGCTACACCTTC.

V usage is TRBV15 and J usage is TRBJ1-2; no firm D call. V dropped 3 bases and J dropped 4 bases, with 12 bases sitting between them. The CDR3 spans 14 residues. Germline lookup yields CDR1 LNHNV and CDR2 YYDKDF (reference sequence). The CDR3 bases are TGTGCCACCAGCAGCAACCTGGGCAGCTATGGCTACACCTTC. Translating gives CATSSNLGSYGYTF.

The gene calls are TRBV12-3 or TRBV12-4 and TRBJ1-2; D is ambiguous. The CDR3 consists of 13 residues. V was cut by 4 bases and J by 8 bases, with 14 bases left in between. The CDR3 DNA reads TGTGCCAGCAGTTCCCGTAGCGTCGGGGGCTACACCTTC. Residues: CASSSRSVGGYTF.

The chain links TRBV6-5 to TRBJ2-2, with D unresolved. The CDR3 loop spans 12 amino acids. V was cut by 0 bases and J by 7 bases, with 3 bases left in between. The V gene's germline CDR1 is MNHEY and CDR2 SVGAGI. CDR3 in DNA: TGTGCCAGCAGTTACTCGGGCGGGGAGCTGTTTTTT. Translation: CASSYSGGELFF.

V usage is TRBV2 and J usage is TRBJ1-5; no definite D call. This CDR3 comprises 14 residues. V gave up 0 bases and J gave up 4 bases, with 7 bases separating them. Germline loops: CDR1 SNHLY, CDR2 FYNNEI. The CDR3 DNA reads as TGTGCCAGCAGTGAAGCAGGCATGAATCAGCCCCAGCATTTT. As protein: CASSEAGMNQPQHF. The whole variable domain, filled in from reference TRBV2 and TRBJ1-5, reads EPEVTQTPSHQVTQMGQEVILRCVPISNHLYFYWYRQILGQKVEFLVSFYNNEISEKSEIFDDQFSVERPDGSNFTLKIRSTKLEDSAMYFCASSEAGMNQPQHFGDGTRLSIL.

This clone was detected once. V gene TRBV3-1 (or the pseudogene TRBV3-2) combines with J gene TRBJ1-6; a possible D gene is TRBD1 (6 bases). The CDR3 spans 17 residues. The germline V and J ends were trimmed by 0 bases and 3 bases, with 12 bases remaining between them. CDR1 is LGHDT and CDR2 is YNNKEL in the germline V gene (reference sequence). The CDR3 reads CASSQEAGQIYNSPLHF. DNA of the CDR3: TGTGCCAGCAGCCAAGAAGCTGGACAGATCTATAATTCACCCCTCCACTTT.

The chain is built from TRBV25-1 and TRBJ1-2; D gene uncertain. CDR3 length: 11 amino acids. V lost 7 bases and J lost 2, with 5 bases in between. CDR1 and CDR2 from the germline V gene are MGHDK and SYGVNS. In DNA, the CDR3 is TGTGCCAGCATCGGGAACTATGGCTACACCTTC. This sequence encodes CASIGNYGYTF.

The J gene is TRBJ1-2, the V gene TRBV7-3, with D possibly TRBD1 on 6 matching bases. There are 13 residues in the CDR3. V was clipped by 4 bases and J by 9 bases, with 15 bases between them. Germline V gene lookup returns CDR1 SGHTA and CDR2 FQGTGA. CDR3 sequence (DNA): TGTGCCAGCAGCTCCGCGGACAGAAGCAGCTACACCTTC. Protein: CASSSADRSSYTF. The whole variable domain, filled in from reference TRBV7-3 and TRBJ1-2, reads GAGVSQTPSNKVTEKGKYVELRCDPISGHTALYWYRQSLGQGPEFLIYFQGTGAADDSGLPNDRFFAVRPEGSVSTLKIQRTERGDSAVYLCASSSADRSSYTFGSGTRLTVV.

The rearrangement joins TRBV10-2 to TRBJ1-2, with 8 bases aligning to TRBD1. CDR3 size: 14 residues. V shed 4 bases and J 4 bases; nucleotides not matched to a gene: 5. CDR1 is WSHSY and CDR2 is SAAADI in the germline V gene. The CDR3 region is CASSVGRGLYGYTF. CDR3 in DNA: TGCGCCAGCAGTGTGGGCAGGGGGCTCTATGGCTACACCTTC.

CDR3 residues: CASSLTFYGYTF. In nucleotides, the CDR3 is TGTGCCAGCAGTCTCACGTTCTATGGCTACACCTTC. This chain connects TRBV28 to TRBJ1-2, with D hard to call. Trimming pared 5 bases from V and 4 bases from J, leaving 8 bases between. Germline V gene data show CDR1 as MDHEN and CDR2 as SYDVKM. The CDR3 spans 12 residues.

The rearrangement uses TRBV27 and TRBJ1-1; 8 bases fit TRBD1. This CDR3 has 13 residues. V lost 6 bases and J lost 1; bases outside the gene matches: 1. Germline loops: CDR1 MNHEY, CDR2 SMNVEV (reference sequence). The CDR3 region is CASRGQGNTEAFF. For the CDR3, the DNA is TGTGCCAGCAGAGGACAGGGGAACACTGAAGCTTTCTTT.

The rearrangement links TRBV4-1 to TRBJ1-4, with D possibly matching TRBD1 (5 bases). Between the trimmed V and J ends, which lost 4 bases and 8 bases, there was a span of 14 bases. This CDR3 comprises 14 residues. Germline V gene sequence: CDR1 MGHRA, CDR2 YSYEKL. The CDR3: CASSRGAPLEKLFF. The CDR3 nucleotides read TGCGCCAGCAGCCGAGGGGCCCCTCTAGAAAAACTGTTTTTT.

The chain is built from TRBV18 and TRBJ1-2, with 7 nucleotides matching TRBD1. V dropped 3 bases and J dropped 12; count of bases not matched to a gene: 7. This CDR3 has 12 amino acids. Germline V CDR1 and CDR2: KGHSH, LQKENI. CDR3 in DNA: TGTGCCAGCTCACCCTCGGGACAGCAAGACACCTTC. It codes for CASSPSGQQDTF.

The chain is built from TRBV7-9 and TRBJ2-1; TRBD2 agrees at 14 bases. CDR3 length: 15 amino acids. Germline V CDR1 and CDR2: SEHNR, FQNEAQ (reference sequence). V lost 5 bases and J lost 10; bases outside the gene matches: 7. The CDR3: CASSKGLAGDREQFF. The CDR3, as DNA: TGTGCCAGCAGCAAGGGACTAGCGGGAGATCGGGAGCAGTTCTTC.

The count of this clone is one. This chain links TRBV10-3 with TRBJ1-2; D is undetermined. Germline lookup yields CDR1 ENHRY and CDR2 SYGVKD. This CDR3 comprises 14 residues. With 0 bases removed from V and 4 bases from J, the gap between germline ends came to 9 bases. The CDR3 DNA reads TGTGCCATCAGTGAGTCGGACCTCGGCTATGGCTACACCTTC. Translating gives CAISESDLGYGYTF.

This clone showed up just once. The chain joins TRBV6-5 to TRBJ1-1; D is undetermined. The CDR3 contains 15 residues. CDR1 is MNHEY and CDR2 is SVGAGI in the germline V gene. The V and J ends lost 6 bases and 2 bases respectively, with 16 bases between them. The CDR3 DNA is TGTGCCAGCAGACGGCAGACGGGTGGTAACACTGAAGCTTTCTTT. Protein sequence: CASRRQTGGNTEAFF.

This clone turned up a few times. The CDR3 bases are TGTGCCAGCAGTGAGGAAGGACTAGCGGAAACGATCCTAGCCAAAAACATTCAGTACTTC. This translates into CASSEEGLAETILAKNIQYF. The J gene is TRBJ2-4, the V gene TRBV2; 10 nucleotides align to TRBD2. The CDR3 length is 20 residues. V was clipped by 3 bases and J by 0 bases; unmatched bases: 14. CDR1 is SNHLY, CDR2 FYNNEI, per germline.

This clone is a singleton in its sample. The chain combines TRBV27 with TRBJ2-2, with a tentative D call TRBD2 (6 bases). Trimming shortened V by 5 bases and J by 5 bases, and 21 bases separated the two germline ends. Per the germline V gene, CDR1 is MNHEY and CDR2 is SMNVEV (reference sequence). The CDR3 is 17 residues long. The CDR3 DNA sequence: TGTGCCAGCAGTCAACTCTCGAGGAGCGGGTCGACCGGGGAGCTGTTTTTT. It codes for CASSQLSRSGSTGELFF.

This chain uses TRBV21-1 with TRBJ1-1; TRBD1 reflects the table's D call only, with no check against the DNA. TRBV21-1 is marked as a pseudogene. This CDR3 comprises 15 residues. CDR3 sequence (DNA): TGTGCCAGCAGCAAATGTAGGGGGCGGCGTACTGAAGCTTTCTTT. Amino acid sequence: CASSKCRGRRTEAFF.

This clone has more than one count but fewer than ten. V usage is TRBV4-1 and J usage is TRBJ1-6; D is uncertain. This CDR3 has 16 residues. The V and J ends lost 1 base and 3 bases respectively, with 10 bases between them. The germline V gene has CDR1 MGHRA and CDR2 YSYEKL. In DNA form, the CDR3 reads TGCGCCAGCAGCCAAGTGGCGGAGGGCTATAATTCACCCCTCCACTTT. The encoded protein is CASSQVAEGYNSPLHF.